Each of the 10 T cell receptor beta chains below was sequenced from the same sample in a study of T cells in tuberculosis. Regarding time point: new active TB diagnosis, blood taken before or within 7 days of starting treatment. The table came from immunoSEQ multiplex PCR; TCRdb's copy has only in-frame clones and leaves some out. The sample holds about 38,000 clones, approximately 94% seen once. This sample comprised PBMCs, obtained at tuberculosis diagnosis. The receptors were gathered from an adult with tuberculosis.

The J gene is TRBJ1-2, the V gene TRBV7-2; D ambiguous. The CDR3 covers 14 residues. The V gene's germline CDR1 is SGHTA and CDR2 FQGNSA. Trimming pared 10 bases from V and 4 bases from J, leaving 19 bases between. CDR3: CATRERLTLYGYTF. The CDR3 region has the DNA TGTGCCACCCGAGAACGGTTAACCCTCTATGGCTACACCTTC. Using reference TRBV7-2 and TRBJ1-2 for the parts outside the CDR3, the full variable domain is GAGVSQSPSNKVTEKGKDVELRCDPISGHTALYWYRQSLGQGLEFLIYFQGNSAPDKSGLPSDRFSAERTGGSVSTLTIQRTQQEDSAVYLCATRERLTLYGYTFGSGTRLTVV.

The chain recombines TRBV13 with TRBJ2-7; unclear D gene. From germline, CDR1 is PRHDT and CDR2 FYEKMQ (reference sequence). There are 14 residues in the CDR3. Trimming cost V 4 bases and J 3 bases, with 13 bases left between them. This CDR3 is CASSSPGPYYEQYF. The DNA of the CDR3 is TGTGCCAGCAGCTCACCGGGTCCCTACTACGAGCAGTACTTC.

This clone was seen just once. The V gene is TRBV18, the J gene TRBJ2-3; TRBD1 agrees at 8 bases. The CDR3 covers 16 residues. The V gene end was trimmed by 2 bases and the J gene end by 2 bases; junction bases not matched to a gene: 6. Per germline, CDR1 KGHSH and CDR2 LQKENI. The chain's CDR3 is CASSPLGQVLTDTQYF. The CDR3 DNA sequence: TGTGCCAGCTCACCATTGGGACAGGTTCTCACAGATACGCAGTATTTT.

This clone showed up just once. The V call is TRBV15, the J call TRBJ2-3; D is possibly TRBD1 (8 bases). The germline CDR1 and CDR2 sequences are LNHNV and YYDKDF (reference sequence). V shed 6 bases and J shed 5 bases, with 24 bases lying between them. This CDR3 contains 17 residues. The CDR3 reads CATSNSLANRGGDTQYF. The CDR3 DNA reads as TGTGCCACCAGTAATTCCCTTGCGAACAGGGGGGGAGATACGCAGTATTTT. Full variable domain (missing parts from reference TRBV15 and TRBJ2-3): DAMVIQNPRYQVTQFGKPVTLSCSQTLNHNVMYWYQQKSSQAPKLLFHYYDKDFNNEADTPDNFQSRRPNTSFCFLDIRSPGLGDTAMYLCATSNSLANRGGDTQYFGPGTRLTVL.

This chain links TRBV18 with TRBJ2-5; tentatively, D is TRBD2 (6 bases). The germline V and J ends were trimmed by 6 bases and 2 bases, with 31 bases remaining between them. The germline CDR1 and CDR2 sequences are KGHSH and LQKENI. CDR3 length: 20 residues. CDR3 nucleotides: TGTGCCAGCTCCACAGGTTATGGAGGGATCGCCACTTTGATACAAGAGACCCAGTACTTC. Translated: CASSTGYGGIATLIQETQYF.

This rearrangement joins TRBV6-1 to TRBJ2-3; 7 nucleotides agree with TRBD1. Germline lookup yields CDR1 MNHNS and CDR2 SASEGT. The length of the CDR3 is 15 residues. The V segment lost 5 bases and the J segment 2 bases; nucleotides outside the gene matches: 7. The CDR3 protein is CASSSGTVHTDTQYF. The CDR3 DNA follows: TGTGCCAGCAGTTCCGGGACAGTTCACACAGATACGCAGTATTTT.

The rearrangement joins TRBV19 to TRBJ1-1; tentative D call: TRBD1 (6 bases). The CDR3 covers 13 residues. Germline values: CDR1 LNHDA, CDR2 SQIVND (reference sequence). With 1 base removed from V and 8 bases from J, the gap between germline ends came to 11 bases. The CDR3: CASSIARGTEAFF. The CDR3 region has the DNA TGTGCCAGTAGTATAGCACGTGGGACAGAAGCTTTCTTT. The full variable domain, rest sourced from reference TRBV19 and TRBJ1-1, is DGGITQSPKYLFRKEGQNVTLSCEQNLNHDAMYWYRQDPGQGLRLIYYSQIVNDFQKGDIAEGYSVSREKKESFPLTVTSAQKNPTAFYLCASSIARGTEAFFGQGTRLTVV.

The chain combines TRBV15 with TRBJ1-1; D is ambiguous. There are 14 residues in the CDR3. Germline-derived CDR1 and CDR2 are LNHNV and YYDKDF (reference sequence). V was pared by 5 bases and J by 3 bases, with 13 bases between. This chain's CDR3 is CATSLRPGDTEAFF. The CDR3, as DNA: TGTGCCACCAGCCTACGACCCGGGGACACTGAAGCTTTCTTT.

In nucleotides, the CDR3 is TGTGCCAGCAGAGCCGGACAGGTTTTTAATGAAAAACTGTTTTTT. This gives the protein CASRAGQVFNEKLFF. The J gene is TRBJ1-4, the V gene TRBV5-8; 7 bases align to TRBD1. The CDR3 covers 15 residues. Germline CDR1 SGHTS, CDR2 YDEGEE. The ends lost 5 bases at V and 4 bases at J; junction bases unmatched: 8.

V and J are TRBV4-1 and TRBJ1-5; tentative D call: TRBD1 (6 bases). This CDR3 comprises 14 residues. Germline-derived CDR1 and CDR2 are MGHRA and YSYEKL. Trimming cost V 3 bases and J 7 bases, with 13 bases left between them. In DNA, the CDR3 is TGCGCCAGCAGCCAGGGGGCCGATGGCCAGCCCCAGCATTTT. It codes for CASSQGADGQPQHF.